This T cell receptor beta chain originates from a study of shared clonotypes between healthy human individuals (TCRdb year 2020). Concerning the study at large: A few men and a couple of women, aged 18 to 49 years, made up the cohort. The study deeply sequenced blood TCR repertoires of five healthy adults to estimate repertoire size and the extent of clonotype sharing between individuals. Libraries were prepared and TCR repertoires were sequenced by different laboratories using diverse techniques, in order to increase sequencing depth and limit assay-specific biases. Leukapheresis yielded between about 0.9 and 9 billion PBMCs per donor.

The CDR3, from cysteine to phenylalanine, totals 15 residues. Only the CDR3 DNA stays, 45 bases, in frame from base 1. Trimming accounts for 5 bases at V and 6 bases at J, while the number of junction bases matched to no gene is 10. CDR1 and CDR2 are drawn from the germline V gene: MDHEN, SYDVKM. Using the deep immunoSEQ assay, TCR CDR3 regions were amplified from genomic DNA by multiplex PCR. For each cell subset, the extracted genomic DNA was distributed evenly across all wells of several immunoSEQ 96-well plates, and each plate served as one replicate. For unsorted PBMC, about 300 ng genomic DNA, equal to about 30,000 T cell genomes, was loaded into each replicate PCR. Unsorted PBMC genomic DNA was sequenced across ten immunoSEQ deep assay plates. The purified libraries were quantified using a Qubit 3.0 fluorometer, sized with a Bioanalyzer 2100, and then quantified again using the KAPA Library Quantification kit. Every immunoSEQ 96-well plate was sequenced on a separate single-read 150-cycle Illumina NextSeq 550 flow cell. The study's own analysis went as follows. The immunoSEQ output contained only junctional sequences without quality scores, so filtering could not match that applied to full-length reads. To assign V/J genes and CDR3, sequences were annotated against IMGT germline references using PyIR, a Python wrapper for IgBLAST v1.9. Reads were removed for weak V/J assignments (E-value above 1e-6), missing CDR3, stop codons, out-of-frame junctions, or ambiguous translated residues. A V3J clonotype was defined by an identical inferred V gene, J gene, and CDR3 amino acid sequence. To compute the percentage overlap between repertoires, the number of shared unique clonotypes was divided by the size of the smaller repertoire. Three approaches were used to assess repertoire richness: RTK rarefaction, the Chao1 estimator, and Recon v2.1 estimates of unobserved clonotypes. The clones in this table, taken by TCRdb from immuneACCESS, are in-frame only. Not every clone is retained; where verified, under half of the shortfall comes from an unresolved V gene, and the cause of the rest is unknown. The V and J calls and clone size were taken over from that table, and D and trimming were inferred from the DNA. Here the sample has about 490,000 clones; over 70% occur a single time. Roughly 13% of the sample rests with the top ten.

What the study reported, not specific to this receptor: Sampling was restricted to blood, and TCR repertoires in tissue are likely to differ from TCR repertoires in blood. Based on pairwise subsampling, the degree of clonotype sharing among donors was expected to be affected by sequencing depth. Because the study included only a small number of donors, the genetic and exposure-history diversity represented was limited.

Healthy HIV-negative adults with no recently reported acute infections or vaccinations were included as donors. All donors were Caucasian adults living in Nashville, Tennessee, USA. For unsorted samples, some 90 million PBMCs were counted and genomic DNA was extracted with the QIAamp DNA Blood Mini kit. After blood collection by leukapheresis, PBMCs were isolated using Ficoll-Histopaque density gradient centrifugation and then cryopreserved in the vapor phase of liquid nitrogen. With regard to this clone: It lacks a known antigen. A far more abundant clone sits one base away, making this likely a read error. The same CDR3 arises from other DNA sequences in this sample as well.

This receptor was identified in a woman aged 40-49 years in good health. Some clones in this sample may be carry-over from other donors' samples. The source material was PBMCs. The sequence is built from TRBV28 and TRBJ1-2, and 9 junctional nucleotides match TRBD1. The CDR3 protein: CASSKNGQGTNGYTF. Read as DNA, the sequence is TGTGCCAGCAGTAAGAATGGACAGGGGACCAATGGCTACACCTTC.